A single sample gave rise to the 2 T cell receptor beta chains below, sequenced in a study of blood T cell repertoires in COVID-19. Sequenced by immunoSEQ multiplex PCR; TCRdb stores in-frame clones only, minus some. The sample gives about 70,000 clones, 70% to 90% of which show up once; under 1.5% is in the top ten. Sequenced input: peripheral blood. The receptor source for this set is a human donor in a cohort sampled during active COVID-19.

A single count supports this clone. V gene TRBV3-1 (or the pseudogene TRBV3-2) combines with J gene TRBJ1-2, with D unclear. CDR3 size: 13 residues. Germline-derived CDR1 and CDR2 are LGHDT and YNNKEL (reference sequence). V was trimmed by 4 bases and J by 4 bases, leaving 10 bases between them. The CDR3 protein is CASSPGGSYGYTF. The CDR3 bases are TGTGCCAGCAGCCCGGGTGGGAGCTATGGCTACACCTTC.

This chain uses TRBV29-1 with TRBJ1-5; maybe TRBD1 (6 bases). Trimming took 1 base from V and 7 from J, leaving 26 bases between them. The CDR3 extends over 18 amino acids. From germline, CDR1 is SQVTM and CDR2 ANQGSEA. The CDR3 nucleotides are TGCAGCGTTGAAGGGGGCTTGGAGGACAGACTTAATCGGCAGCCCCAGCATTTT. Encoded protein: CSVEGGLEDRLNRQPQHF. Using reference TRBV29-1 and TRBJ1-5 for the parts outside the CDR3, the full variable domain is SAVISQKPSRDICQRGTSLTIQCQVDSQVTMMFWYRQQPGQSLTLIATANQGSEATYESGFVIDKFPISRPNLTFSTLTVSNMSPEDSSIYLCSVEGGLEDRLNRQPQHFGDGTRLSIL.